The 22 T cell receptor beta chains below were found in one sample sequenced in a study of cytomegalovirus exposure and HLA in healthy donors. PCR employed 60 Vbeta and 13 Jbeta primers. TCRdb's table, derived via immunoSEQ multiplex PCR, lists solely in-frame clones and lacks some. The sample contains 150,000 or so clones, 65% to 85% of which appear only once. Sequenced sample: PBMCs. All receptors come from a male donor in good health and CMV-seropositive.

V is TRBV15 and J is TRBJ2-5; 8 nucleotides match TRBD1. The CDR3 contains 13 residues. Germline V gene sequence: CDR1 LNHNV, CDR2 YYDKDF (reference sequence). V dropped 8 bases and J dropped 4; count of bases not matched to a gene: 6. The CDR3 loop reads CATGQGAGETQYF. In DNA form, the CDR3 reads TGTGCCACCGGGCAGGGGGCGGGAGAGACCCAGTACTTC.

The rearrangement uses TRBV9 and TRBJ2-3, with 8 nucleotides matching TRBD2. The CDR3 is 14 amino acids. Germline V lookup: CDR1 SGDLS, CDR2 YYNGEE. The ends lost 6 bases at V and 0 bases at J; junction bases unmatched: 3. The CDR3 nucleotides are TGTGCCAGCAACGGCGGGGGGAGCACAGATACGCAGTATTTT. Protein sequence: CASNGGGSTDTQYF. The full variable domain, rest sourced from reference TRBV9 and TRBJ2-3, is DSGVTQTPKHLITATGQRVTLRCSPRSGDLSVYWYQQSLDQGLQFLIQYYNGEERAKGNILERFSAQQFPDLHSELNLSSLELGDSALYFCASNGGGSTDTQYFGPGTRLTVL.

This chain joins TRBV30 and TRBJ2-1, with 7 bases identical to TRBD2. CDR3 size: 14 residues. Per germline, CDR1 GTSNPN and CDR2 SVGIG (reference sequence). J lost 4 bases, V lost 5 bases, and 8 bases had no gene match. For the CDR3, the DNA is TGTGCCTGGGGATTTGGCGGGAGTTACAATGAGCAGTTCTTC. It codes for CAWGFGGSYNEQFF.

The V call is TRBV5-6, the J call TRBJ2-7; TRBD2 agrees at 8 bases. The CDR3 length is 16 residues. CDR1 is SGHDT and CDR2 is YYEEEE in the germline V gene. J was trimmed by 6 bases and V by 1 base; bases with no gene match: 12. CDR3 sequence: CASSLLLADSPREQYF. The CDR3 region has the DNA TGTGCCAGCAGCTTGCTACTAGCGGACAGCCCGCGCGAGCAGTACTTC.

The chain uses TRBV15 and TRBJ2-7, with 10 bases lining up with TRBD2. The CDR3 is 15 residues long. Germline CDR1 and CDR2: LNHNV and YYDKDF (reference sequence). Trimming removed 0 bases from V and 4 bases from J; junction bases left unmatched: 3. CDR3 residues: CATSRDRLAGYEQYF. DNA for the CDR3: TGTGCCACCAGCAGAGACCGACTAGCGGGTTACGAGCAGTACTTC.

The chain employs TRBV19 and TRBJ1-1; TRBD1 agrees at 7 bases. V dropped 5 bases and J dropped 2; count of bases not matched to a gene: 11. This CDR3 spans 16 amino acids. Germline V gene lookup returns CDR1 LNHDA and CDR2 SQIVND (reference sequence). The CDR3 protein is CASSFVGTVKNTEAFF. DNA of the CDR3: TGTGCCAGTAGTTTCGTTGGGACAGTGAAAAACACTGAAGCTTTCTTT.

V and J are TRBV7-2 and TRBJ1-1; D is undetermined. V gave up 3 bases and J gave up 5 bases, with 7 bases separating them. Germline CDR1 and CDR2: SGHTA and FQGNSA. The CDR3 has 12 amino acids. CDR3 in amino acids: CASSFLSTEAFF. The DNA for the CDR3 is TGTGCCAGCAGCTTTCTAAGTACTGAAGCTTTCTTT.

The chain has TRBV18 and TRBJ1-2; the match to TRBD1 covers 8 bases. Germline loops: CDR1 KGHSH, CDR2 LQKENI. Losses at the gene ends were 3 bases for V and 5 bases for J; bases not matched to a gene: 2. This CDR3 spans 13 amino acids. CDR3 nucleotides: TGTGCCAGCTCACCGGACAGGGAGTATGGCTACACCTTC. This gives the protein CASSPDREYGYTF.

The chain recombines TRBV6-6 with TRBJ1-1; TRBD1 might be the D (6 bases). CDR3 length: 12 residues. V dropped 7 bases and J dropped 6 bases, with 12 bases sitting between them. Germline assignment: CDR1 MNHNY and CDR2 SVGAGI (reference sequence). Here the CDR3 DNA reads TGTGCCAGCAATAGACAGGACTCTGAAGCTTTCTTT. Translated, it gives CASNRQDSEAFF.

J is TRBJ1-1 and V is TRBV18; possibly TRBD1 for D (6 bases). Trimming took 3 bases from V and 1 from J, leaving 18 bases between them. Germline loops: CDR1 KGHSH, CDR2 LQKENI. The CDR3 is made up of 17 amino acids. CDR3: CASSPSFIGGSNTEAFF. The CDR3 nucleotides are TGTGCCAGCTCACCTTCCTTTATTGGGGGCTCGAACACTGAAGCTTTCTTT.

This chain joins TRBV29-1 and TRBJ1-2, with 9 bases fitting TRBD1. CDR3 length: 16 residues. Losses at the gene ends were 8 bases for V and 0 bases for J; bases not matched to a gene: 13. CDR1 SQVTM and CDR2 ANQGSEA come from the germline V gene. The CDR3 nucleotides are TGCAGCTTGCGGGACAGGGATTTTCTAGCTAACTATGGCTACACCTTC. Its protein product is CSLRDRDFLANYGYTF.

The rearrangement uses TRBV29-1 and TRBJ1-2; 9 nucleotides agree with TRBD1. V lost 6 bases, J lost 2 bases, and 7 bases stayed unmatched. In germline, CDR1 is SQVTM, CDR2 ANQGSEA. CDR3 size: 14 residues. CDR3 loop: CSVDGTGLNYGYTF. The CDR3 DNA reads TGCAGCGTGGACGGGACAGGGTTAAACTATGGCTACACCTTC.

The chain carries TRBV14 and TRBJ2-7; 8 nucleotides agree with TRBD2. With V trimmed by 4 bases and J by 4 bases, 12 bases remained unmatched. Germline V CDR1 and CDR2: SGHDN, FVKESK. The length of the CDR3 is 16 residues. In nucleotides, the CDR3 is TGTGCCAGCAGCCCCCGCGGTAGCGGGAAGTGGTACGAGCAGTACTTC. Its translation is CASSPRGSGKWYEQYF.

The rearrangement links TRBV4-1 to TRBJ2-1, with 13 bases aligning to TRBD2. This CDR3 has 20 residues. The germline V gene encodes CDR1 MGHRA and CDR2 YSYEKL. V lost 3 bases, J lost 0 bases, and 11 bases stayed unmatched. The CDR3, as DNA: TGCGCCAGCAGCCAGGAACCCGGGACTAGCGGGGTCAGCTCCTACAATGAGCAGTTCTTC. Translating it yields CASSQEPGTSGVSSYNEQFF.

The J gene is TRBJ2-2, the V gene TRBV7-6, with a tentative D call TRBD2 (6 bases). Germline values: CDR1 SGHVS, CDR2 FNYEAQ. The CDR3 contains 15 residues. V dropped 1 base and J dropped 3 bases, with 9 bases sitting between them. CDR3 sequence: CASSLGTKHTGELFF. DNA of the CDR3: TGTGCCAGCAGCTTAGGGACTAAACACACCGGGGAGCTGTTTTTT. The variable domain in full, completed from reference TRBV7-6 and TRBJ2-2, reads GAGVSQSPRYKVTKRGQDVALRCDPISGHVSLYWYRQALGQGPEFLTYFNYEAQQDKSGLPNDRFSAERPEGSISTLTIQRTEQRDSAMYRCASSLGTKHTGELFFGEGSRLTVL.

J is TRBJ1-5 and V is TRBV4-3; the match to TRBD1 covers 7 bases. Trimming removed 0 bases from V and 5 bases from J; junction bases left unmatched: 4. The CDR3 has 15 residues. The germline gives CDR1 LGHNA, CDR2 YSLEER. CDR3 amino acids: CASSQDTTGYQPQHF. CDR3 coding DNA: TGCGCCAGCAGCCAAGATACGACAGGGTATCAGCCCCAGCATTTT.

This clone occurred a few times. The CDR3 region is CASSLGGGANSPLHF. CDR3 DNA sequence: TGTGCCAGCAGCTTAGGTGGGGGGGCGAATTCACCCCTCCACTTT. The V call is TRBV7-6, the J call TRBJ1-6; D possibly corresponds to TRBD1 (6 bases). The CDR3 consists of 15 residues. The germline gives CDR1 SGHVS, CDR2 FNYEAQ. V shed 1 base and J shed 7 bases, with 11 bases lying between them.

The gene calls are TRBV29-1 and TRBJ2-7; 7 positions agree with TRBD1. Germline CDR1 and CDR2: SQVTM and ANQGSEA. V lost 4 bases and J lost 2; bases outside the gene matches: 11. The CDR3 consists of 15 residues. CDR3 bases: TGCAGCGTTGTCGGGGAACAGGGGCGCCCCTACGAGCAGTACTTC. Encoded protein: CSVVGEQGRPYEQYF.

This rearrangement joins TRBV29-1 to TRBJ2-2; D not resolved. The germline V gene has CDR1 SQVTM and CDR2 ANQGSEA. The V and J ends lost 7 bases and 1 base respectively, with 10 bases between them. The CDR3 length is 13 residues. The CDR3 DNA follows: TGCAGCGCCCCGGTTCTGAACACCGGGGAGCTGTTTTTT. It encodes CSAPVLNTGELFF.

This clone turned up a few times. The chain uses TRBV9 and TRBJ1-2; 7 nucleotides match TRBD1. V was pared by 2 bases and J by 2 bases, with 15 bases of the junction left unmatched. CDR3 size: 18 residues. Germline V gene lookup returns CDR1 SGDLS and CDR2 YYNGEE. The CDR3 DNA follows: TGTGCCAGCAGCGTCGACATCATCCGCCGGGACAGAAACTATGGCTACACCTTC. Protein product: CASSVDIIRRDRNYGYTF. Drawing the rest from reference TRBV9 and TRBJ1-2, the complete variable domain is DSGVTQTPKHLITATGQRVTLRCSPRSGDLSVYWYQQSLDQGLQFLIQYYNGEERAKGNILERFSAQQFPDLHSELNLSSLELGDSALYFCASSVDIIRRDRNYGYTFGSGTRLTVV.

This clone was seen only once. J is TRBJ2-3 and V is TRBV5-6, with 11 nucleotides matching TRBD2. V dropped 1 base and J dropped 0; count of bases not matched to a gene: 7. The CDR3 is made up of 18 amino acids. The germline CDR1 and CDR2 sequences are SGHDT and YYEEEE. The CDR3 loop reads CASSLIFLAGGSTDTQYF. The DNA for the CDR3 is TGTGCCAGCAGCTTGATATTCCTAGCGGGAGGAAGCACAGATACGCAGTATTTT.

The chain combines TRBV9 with TRBJ2-7, with 7 nucleotides matching TRBD2. Germline CDR1 SGDLS, CDR2 YYNGEE. This CDR3 has 15 residues. With 0 bases clipped from V and 0 bases from J, the junction kept 3 bases outside the gene matches. This chain's CDR3 is CASSVDGGGSYEQYF. Written as DNA, the CDR3 is TGTGCCAGCAGCGTAGACGGCGGGGGCTCCTACGAGCAGTACTTC. The entire variable domain, with the rest obtained from reference TRBV9 and TRBJ2-7, is as follows: DSGVTQTPKHLITATGQRVTLRCSPRSGDLSVYWYQQSLDQGLQFLIQYYNGEERAKGNILERFSAQQFPDLHSELNLSSLELGDSALYFCASSVDGGGSYEQYFGPGTRLTVT.